These 16 T cell receptor beta chains were sequenced from one sample in a study of T cells in Graves' hyperthyroidism and ophthalmopathy. Researchers took RNA transcripts and amplified the TCR beta CDR3 regions from them. A first-round RT-PCR of the TCR CDR3 used the HTBI primer set. MiXCR, run by TCRdb on the multiplex PCR reads, gives a single entry per CDR3 protein. The sample contains some 700,000 distinct CDR3 sequences, 15% to 20% of which appear only once. The sample comprised blood. The receptors were sampled from a man between 45 and 60 years old with Graves' hyperthyroidism.

This clonotype was seen many times. J is TRBJ2-2 and V is TRBV2; 11 bases map to TRBD1. Germline V gene sequence: CDR1 SNHLY, CDR2 FYNNEI. The CDR3 sequence is 16 residues long. J lost 4 bases, V lost 6 bases, and 7 bases had no gene match. CDR3 nucleotide sequence: TGTGCCAGCAGCCGGGACAGGGGGTCAGGCACCGGGGAGCTGTTTTTT. Protein: CASSRDRGSGTGELFF. Supplemented by reference TRBV2 and TRBJ2-2, the full variable domain reads EPEVTQTPSHQVTQMGQEVILRCVPISNHLYFYWYRQILGQKVEFLVSFYNNEISEKSEIFDDQFSVERPDGSNFTLKIRSTKLEDSAMYFCASSRDRGSGTGELFFGEGSRLTVL.

This clonotype was seen at least ten times. DNA of the CDR3: TGTGCCAGCAGAACCGCCGCGGGACAGGGGAGCTATGGCTACACCTTC. Its protein is CASRTAAGQGSYGYTF. The V call is TRBV6-2 or TRBV6-3, the J call TRBJ1-2, with 10 bases fitting TRBD1. This CDR3 is 16 amino acids long. Germline CDR1 is MNHEY and CDR2 is SVGEGT. V gave up 6 bases and J gave up 4 bases; unmatched junction bases: 11.

This chain uses TRBV20-1 with TRBJ2-3; 11 bases fit TRBD2. V lost 6 bases and J lost 4; bases outside the gene matches: 6. Germline CDR1 reads DFQATT; CDR2 reads SNEGSKA (reference sequence). CDR3 size: 14 residues. The CDR3, as DNA: TGCAGTGCAGTAGCGGGAGGGCCGCCAGATACGCAGTATTTT. Amino acid sequence: CSAVAGGPPDTQYF.

The table lists this clonotype with many counts. The chain recombines TRBV3-1 with TRBJ2-4, with D perhaps TRBD1 or TRBD2 (5 bases each). Germline V lookup: CDR1 LGHDT, CDR2 YNNKEL (reference sequence). This CDR3 spans 16 amino acids. V was pared by 0 bases and J by 4 bases, with 13 bases between. The DNA for the CDR3 is TGTGCCAGCAGCCAAGATCCGGGACCGCCGAAAAACATTCAGTACTTC. This sequence encodes CASSQDPGPPKNIQYF.

V and J are TRBV13 and TRBJ2-1, with a possible D match to TRBD1 (5 bases). CDR3 length equals 16 residues. Germline V gene data show CDR1 as PRHDT and CDR2 as FYEKMQ (reference sequence). V dropped 5 bases and J dropped 0 bases, with 14 bases sitting between them. The CDR3 DNA sequence: TGTGCCAGCAGCCAACTCAGGGTCAGCTCCTACAATGAGCAGTTCTTC. Amino acid sequence: CASSQLRVSSYNEQFF.

This clonotype was observed at least ten times. The chain has TRBV28 and TRBJ2-1; D may match TRBD1 or TRBD2 (5 bases each). The germline CDR1 and CDR2 sequences are MDHEN and SYDVKM. With 2 bases removed from V and 8 bases from J, the gap between germline ends came to 10 bases. This CDR3 has 13 amino acids. The CDR3 spells CASSLPMGDEQFF. The CDR3 DNA is TGTGCCAGCAGTTTACCCATGGGGGATGAGCAGTTCTTC.

For this clonotype: A read error may be the cause here, since a much bigger clone is one base away. J is TRBJ2-1 and V is TRBV20-1, with D perhaps TRBD2 (5 bases). The CDR3 is 14 amino acids. Trimming stripped 5 bases from V and 3 bases from J, with 14 bases between. Germline V CDR1 and CDR2: DFQATT, SNEGSKA (reference sequence). In nucleotides, the CDR3 is TGCAGTGCTTCCACAGAGGGCGGCTACAATGAGCAGTTCTTC. Translating it yields CSASTEGGYNEQFF.

This clonotype was seen at least ten times. V and J are TRBV28 and TRBJ1-1; 9 bases match TRBD1. Trimming cost V 3 bases and J 7 bases; bases outside gene matches: 6. Looked up from germline, CDR1 is MDHEN and CDR2 is SYDVKM. The CDR3 has 14 residues. As DNA, the CDR3 is TGTGCCAGCAGTTTTCCGGACAGGGGCTTTGAAGCTTTCTTT. Translating it yields CASSFPDRGFEAFF.

Ten or more counts support this clonotype. The J gene is TRBJ2-3, the V gene TRBV12-3 or TRBV12-4, with TRBD1 matching over 7 bases. V was pared by 5 bases and J by 0 bases, with 14 bases of the junction left unmatched. This CDR3 is built from 18 residues. CDR3 sequence (DNA): TGTGCCAGCAGTCCGGGGACAGCCGCTCTCTTAAGCACAGATACGCAGTATTTT. Encoded protein: CASSPGTAALLSTDTQYF.

This clonotype was detected many times. V is TRBV28 and J is TRBJ1-2; D not resolved. Trimming removed 2 bases from V and 1 base from J, with 5 bases in between. The CDR3 is 13 amino acids. Germline assignment: CDR1 MDHEN and CDR2 SYDVKM. The CDR3 sequence is CASSLPNNYGYTF. In DNA, the CDR3 is TGTGCCAGCAGTTTACCAAATAACTATGGCTACACCTTC.

As for this clonotype: A much larger clonotype is one base distant, so this may be a read error. The rearrangement uses TRBV27 and TRBJ2-5, with D hard to call. The CDR3 loop spans 14 amino acids. The germline gives CDR1 MNHEY, CDR2 SMNVEV (reference sequence). The CDR3 DNA follows: TGTGGCAGCAGTTTATCGTTTGGCCGGGAGACCCAGTACTTC. Its translation: CGSSLSFGRETQYF.

The rearrangement links TRBV2 to TRBJ1-1; 9 bases align to TRBD1. Germline V lookup: CDR1 SNHLY, CDR2 FYNNEI. Trimming cost V 4 bases and J 6 bases; bases outside gene matches: 9. This CDR3 region has 15 residues. CDR3 sequence (DNA): TGTGCCAGCAGTGTTATGGGACAGGGTTATTCTGAAGCTTTCTTT. Protein sequence: CASSVMGQGYSEAFF. Drawing the rest from reference TRBV2 and TRBJ1-1, the complete variable domain is EPEVTQTPSHQVTQMGQEVILRCVPISNHLYFYWYRQILGQKVEFLVSFYNNEISEKSEIFDDQFSVERPDGSNFTLKIRSTKLEDSAMYFCASSVMGQGYSEAFFGQGTRLTVV.

About this clonotype: Since a much larger clone is just one base distant, this may be a read error. V and J are TRBV28 and TRBJ1-1; possible D gene TRBD1, 5 bases. Germline lookup yields CDR1 MDHEN and CDR2 SYDVKM. Trimming pared 5 bases from V and 3 bases from J, leaving 16 bases between. There are 15 residues in the CDR3. This CDR3 is CASSLSRVGHTEAFF. For the CDR3, the DNA is TGTGCCAGCAGTCTTAGCAGGGTGGGCCACACTGAAGCTTTCTTT.

The chain uses TRBV5-5 and TRBJ2-3; 8 positions agree with TRBD2. The CDR3 is 16 residues long. Trimming at V came to 4 bases and at J to 6 bases, leaving 13 bases not matched to a gene. Looked up from germline, CDR1 is SGHKS and CDR2 is YYEKEE (reference sequence). The CDR3, as DNA: TGTGCCAGCAGCCAGGACACAAGCGGGAGACTGGATACGCAGTATTTT. Amino acids: CASSQDTSGRLDTQYF.

This clonotype showed up many times. The gene calls are TRBV28 and TRBJ2-7, with D possibly being TRBD2 (6 bases). CDR1 is MDHEN, CDR2 SYDVKM, per germline. The CDR3 runs 15 residues. Between the trimmed V and J ends, which lost 4 bases and 0 bases, there was a span of 13 bases. CDR3 loop: CASSSEGRASYEQYF. DNA of the CDR3: TGTGCCAGCAGTTCGGAGGGCAGAGCCTCCTACGAGCAGTACTTC.

To note about this clonotype: Possible read error: a much larger clone is one base away. The chain has TRBV6-2 or TRBV6-3 and TRBJ2-2; 7 bases align to TRBD1. The CDR3 is 14 amino acids. Germline V gene sequence: CDR1 MNHEY, CDR2 SVGEGT. The CDR3 DNA follows: TGTGCCAGCAGAACAGGGGAAGTCACCGGGCAGCTGTTTTTT. This encodes CASRTGEVTGQLFF.